This is a list of T cell receptor beta chains from one sample in a study of T cells in Graves' hyperthyroidism and ophthalmopathy. From the multiplex PCR reads, TCRdb called clonotypes with MiXCR, one entry per CDR3 protein. The sample has over 150,000 distinct CDR3 sequences, around 17% seen once. The sample taken for sequencing was blood. These TCRs come from a woman between 45 and 60 years old with Graves' hyperthyroidism. Each CDR3 is given with its conserved first and last residue. The order of the fields is D gene, clone size, V gene, J gene, CDR3 protein, CDR3 DNA. D genes are given only for firm matches. Clone size is given for some rows only: seen once, a few or many times, or a class if the clone is expanded.

d_gene: -
abundance: -
v_gene: TRBV18
j_gene: TRBJ1-4
CDR3aa: CASSPFEVKEKLFF
CDR3nt: TGTGCCAGCTCACCATTCGAGGTGAAAGAAAAACTGTTTTTT

d_gene: -
abundance: -
v_gene: TRBV7-9
j_gene: TRBJ1-1
CDR3aa: CASSLKQGITEAFF
CDR3nt: TGTGCCAGCAGCTTAAAACAGGGAATCACTGAAGCTTTCTTT

d_gene: TRBD1
abundance: -
v_gene: TRBV18
j_gene: TRBJ1-1
CDR3aa: CASSPSNRGLNTEAFF
CDR3nt: TGTGCCAGCTCACCTAGTAACAGGGGGCTGAACACTGAAGCTTTCTTT

d_gene: TRBD2
abundance: many
v_gene: TRBV20-1
j_gene: TRBJ2-3
CDR3aa: CSTRDSGRATDTQYF
CDR3nt: TGCAGTACTAGAGATAGCGGGAGAGCCACAGATACGCAGTATTTT

d_gene: TRBD1
abundance: many
v_gene: TRBV11-3
j_gene: TRBJ1-2
CDR3aa: CASSSRTGYYGYTF
CDR3nt: TGTGCCAGCAGCTCGCGGACAGGGTACTATGGCTACACCTTC

d_gene: -
abundance: many
v_gene: TRBV6-1
j_gene: TRBJ2-7
CDR3aa: CASSRGQGRPGGYEQYF
CDR3nt: TGTGCCAGCAGCCGCGGACAGGGAAGGCCGGGAGGCTACGAGCAGTACTTC

d_gene: TRBD2
abundance: -
v_gene: TRBV5-1
j_gene: TRBJ2-1
CDR3aa: CASSLGKFLSGRSPYNEQFF
CDR3nt: TGCGCCAGCAGCTTGGGCAAGTTCCTAAGCGGGAGGAGTCCCTACAATGAGCAGTTCTTC

d_gene: -
abundance: many
v_gene: TRBV12-3/TRBV12-4
j_gene: TRBJ2-1
CDR3aa: CASSSSSLVSYNEQFF
CDR3nt: TGTGCCAGCAGTTCCTCTAGTTTAGTCTCCTACAATGAGCAGTTCTTC

d_gene: -
abundance: many
v_gene: TRBV20-1
j_gene: TRBJ2-5
CDR3aa: CSAVGRRGKSQETQYF
CDR3nt: TGCAGTGCGGTCGGACGTCGGGGCAAGAGCCAAGAGACCCAGTACTTC

d_gene: -
abundance: many
v_gene: TRBV6-1
j_gene: TRBJ2-1
CDR3aa: CASSDGGQRLNEQFF
CDR3nt: TGTGCCAGCAGTGATGGGGGGCAACGGCTCAATGAGCAGTTCTTC

d_gene: TRBD1
abundance: -
v_gene: TRBV24-1
j_gene: TRBJ2-2
CDR3aa: CATSPWDRGGNTGELFF
CDR3nt: TGTGCCACCAGTCCCTGGGACAGGGGAGGGAACACCGGGGAGCTGTTTTTT

d_gene: -
abundance: many
v_gene: TRBV2
j_gene: TRBJ1-2
CDR3aa: CASMLTPDGYTF
CDR3nt: TGTGCCAGCATGTTGACTCCCGATGGCTACACCTTC

d_gene: -
abundance: many
v_gene: TRBV11-2
j_gene: TRBJ2-7
CDR3aa: CASSLGYYEQYF
CDR3nt: TGTGCCAGCAGCTTAGGTTACTACGAGCAGTACTTC

d_gene: -
abundance: many
v_gene: TRBV7-8
j_gene: TRBJ2-5
CDR3aa: CASSLVTEETQYF
CDR3nt: TGTGCCAGCAGCTTAGTTACAGAAGAGACCCAGTACTTC

d_gene: TRBD2
abundance: many
v_gene: TRBV2
j_gene: TRBJ2-7
CDR3aa: CASSERGGGYEQYF
CDR3nt: TGTGCCAGCAGTGAACGTGGGGGGGGCTACGAGCAGTACTTC

d_gene: -
abundance: many
v_gene: TRBV6-1
j_gene: TRBJ1-2
CDR3aa: CASSHLGLVFEGYGYTF
CDR3nt: TGTGCCAGCAGCCACCTCGGGTTGGTGTTCGAGGGCTATGGCTACACCTTC

d_gene: -
abundance: -
v_gene: TRBV29-1
j_gene: TRBJ2-6
CDR3aa: CSVGLVQGSGANVLTF
CDR3nt: TGCAGCGTTGGACTCGTCCAAGGCTCTGGGGCCAACGTCCTGACTTTC

d_gene: -
abundance: -
v_gene: TRBV29-1
j_gene: TRBJ2-2
CDR3aa: CSSSFGAHTGELFF
CDR3nt: TGCAGCTCTTCCTTCGGGGCGCACACCGGGGAGCTGTTTTTT

d_gene: TRBD2
abundance: many
v_gene: TRBV29-1
j_gene: TRBJ2-1
CDR3aa: CSVDGTTSGRQNEQFF
CDR3nt: TGCAGCGTTGATGGGACGACTAGCGGGAGGCAAAATGAGCAGTTCTTC

d_gene: -
abundance: many
v_gene: TRBV7-2
j_gene: TRBJ2-1
CDR3aa: CASSLVAGGYNEQFF
CDR3nt: TGTGCCAGCAGCTTAGTGGCGGGTGGGTACAATGAGCAGTTCTTC

d_gene: -
abundance: many
v_gene: TRBV7-2
j_gene: TRBJ1-5
CDR3aa: CASSLQGHQPQHF
CDR3nt: TGTGCCAGCAGTTTACAGGGCCATCAGCCCCAGCATTTT

d_gene: TRBD1
abundance: many
v_gene: TRBV20-1
j_gene: TRBJ2-1
CDR3aa: CSARSGQGPYNEQFF
CDR3nt: TGCAGTGCTAGATCGGGACAGGGCCCTTACAATGAGCAGTTCTTC

d_gene: -
abundance: many
v_gene: TRBV7-3
j_gene: TRBJ1-2
CDR3aa: CASSSLGLAKLYGYTF
CDR3nt: TGTGCCAGCAGCTCTTTGGGACTAGCGAAACTCTATGGCTACACCTTC

d_gene: -
abundance: many
v_gene: TRBV3-1
j_gene: TRBJ2-7
CDR3aa: CASSQGSEQYF
CDR3nt: TGTGCCAGCAGCCAAGGAAGCGAGCAGTACTTC

d_gene: TRBD1
abundance: many
v_gene: TRBV2
j_gene: TRBJ2-7
CDR3aa: CASSPWTGDFLFYEQYF
CDR3nt: TGTGCCAGCAGTCCTTGGACAGGGGACTTTTTATTCTACGAGCAGTACTTC

d_gene: -
abundance: -
v_gene: TRBV20-1
j_gene: TRBJ2-1
CDR3aa: CSAAIPPNEQFF
CDR3nt: TGCAGTGCTGCCATACCACCAAATGAGCAGTTCTTC

d_gene: -
abundance: many
v_gene: TRBV12-3/TRBV12-4
j_gene: TRBJ1-1
CDR3aa: CASSSQRKAFF
CDR3nt: TGTGCCAGCAGCTCTCAACGGAAAGCTTTCTTT

d_gene: TRBD2
abundance: -
v_gene: TRBV12-3/TRBV12-4
j_gene: TRBJ2-3
CDR3aa: CASSPLAGDTDTQYF
CDR3nt: TGTGCCAGCAGTCCTCTAGCGGGAGACACAGATACGCAGTATTTT

d_gene: -
abundance: -
v_gene: TRBV11-3
j_gene: TRBJ1-6
CDR3aa: CASSPGYNSPLHF
CDR3nt: TGTGCCAGCAGCCCAGGGTATAATTCACCCCTCCACTTT

d_gene: TRBD1
abundance: many
v_gene: TRBV30
j_gene: TRBJ1-1
CDR3aa: CAWLTGPTEAFF
CDR3nt: TGTGCCTGGTTGACAGGGCCCACTGAAGCTTTCTTT

d_gene: -
abundance: -
v_gene: TRBV19
j_gene: TRBJ2-6
CDR3aa: CASSIAGANVLTF
CDR3nt: TGTGCCAGTAGTATAGCTGGGGCCAACGTCCTGACTTTC

d_gene: -
abundance: -
v_gene: TRBV29-1
j_gene: TRBJ2-7
CDR3aa: CSGIVRGYEQYF
CDR3nt: TGCAGCGGGATAGTCAGGGGCTACGAGCAGTACTTC

d_gene: TRBD2
abundance: many
v_gene: TRBV7-9
j_gene: TRBJ2-1
CDR3aa: CASSRMTSGSGNEQFF
CDR3nt: TGTGCCAGCAGCCGTATGACTAGCGGGAGTGGGAATGAGCAGTTCTTC

d_gene: TRBD2
abundance: many
v_gene: TRBV20-1
j_gene: TRBJ2-7
CDR3aa: CSAHRGGSGYEQYF
CDR3nt: TGCAGTGCTCACCGGGGGGGGAGCGGATACGAGCAGTACTTC

d_gene: TRBD1
abundance: -
v_gene: TRBV5-6
j_gene: TRBJ2-1
CDR3aa: CASTLSGGYNEQFF
CDR3nt: TGTGCCAGCACCCTCTCAGGGGGCTACAATGAGCAGTTCTTC

d_gene: -
abundance: -
v_gene: TRBV20-1
j_gene: TRBJ2-1
CDR3aa: CSARSPYNEQFF
CDR3nt: TGCAGTGCTAGATCCCCATACAATGAGCAGTTCTTC

d_gene: TRBD1
abundance: -
v_gene: TRBV9
j_gene: TRBJ1-1
CDR3aa: CASSVELSGWDRNTEAFF
CDR3nt: TGTGCCAGCAGCGTAGAATTAAGTGGATGGGACAGGAACACTGAAGCTTTCTTT

d_gene: TRBD1
abundance: many
v_gene: TRBV7-8
j_gene: TRBJ1-2
CDR3aa: CASRTGTGDYGYTF
CDR3nt: TGTGCCAGCAGAACCGGGACAGGGGACTATGGCTACACCTTC

d_gene: -
abundance: -
v_gene: TRBV6-1
j_gene: TRBJ2-7
CDR3aa: CASRGVAVSSYEQYF
CDR3nt: TGTGCCAGCAGGGGGGTGGCGGTGAGCTCCTACGAGCAGTACTTC

d_gene: -
abundance: few
v_gene: TRBV10-3
j_gene: TRBJ1-3
CDR3aa: CATQVQATRSSGNTIYF
CDR3nt: TGTGCCACCCAAGTGCAGGCCACAAGGAGCTCTGGAAACACCATATATTTT

d_gene: TRBD2
abundance: many
v_gene: TRBV2
j_gene: TRBJ2-3
CDR3aa: CASSPQTSGRDTQYF
CDR3nt: TGTGCCAGCAGCCCTCAGACTAGCGGGAGAGATACGCAGTATTTT

d_gene: TRBD1
abundance: many
v_gene: TRBV7-2
j_gene: TRBJ1-3
CDR3aa: CASSLRLGGTGNTIYF
CDR3nt: TGTGCCAGCAGCTTACGACTAGGGGGCACCGGAAACACCATATATTTT

d_gene: -
abundance: many
v_gene: TRBV12-3/TRBV12-4
j_gene: TRBJ2-5
CDR3aa: CASSLQSGETQYF
CDR3nt: TGTGCCAGCAGTTTACAGTCCGGGGAGACCCAGTACTTC

d_gene: -
abundance: -
v_gene: TRBV20-1
j_gene: TRBJ1-4
CDR3aa: CSARDPRVGEKLFF
CDR3nt: TGCAGTGCTAGAGATCCCAGGGTGGGTGAAAAACTGTTTTTT

d_gene: -
abundance: -
v_gene: TRBV9
j_gene: TRBJ2-1
CDR3aa: CASSASGSGYNEQFF
CDR3nt: TGTGCCAGCAGCGCCTCGGGGAGTGGCTACAATGAGCAGTTCTTC

d_gene: -
abundance: -
v_gene: TRBV10-3
j_gene: TRBJ2-4
CDR3aa: CAISEGGRTKNIQYF
CDR3nt: TGTGCCATCAGTGAGGGAGGGCGGACCAAAAACATTCAGTACTTC

d_gene: -
abundance: many
v_gene: TRBV6-1
j_gene: TRBJ2-3
CDR3aa: CASSEAPGGKGTDTQYF
CDR3nt: TGTGCCAGCAGTGAAGCTCCCGGGGGTAAAGGCACAGATACGCAGTATTTT

d_gene: -
abundance: -
v_gene: TRBV30
j_gene: TRBJ1-1
CDR3aa: CAWRRSTEAFF
CDR3nt: TGTGCCTGGAGAAGGAGCACTGAAGCTTTCTTT